Listed here are 17 T cell receptor beta chains from one sample, sequenced in a study of T-cell reconstitution after alpha-beta-depleted transplantation in children. Preparing the TCRbeta library involved the use of unique molecular identifiers. TCRdb analysed the PCR reads with MiXCR anew, one entry per CDR3 protein. This sample yields 450,000 to 500,000 distinct CDR3 sequences, of which around 13% are seen a single time; about 6% belongs to the top ten. Source: PBMCs from the stem cell graft donor, taken from the stem cell graft. The receptors originated from a human donor who donated a stem cell graft to a child with combined immunodeficiency.

This clonotype has a count of ten or more. The chain employs TRBV4-2 and TRBJ1-3, with D possibly TRBD1 on 5 matching bases. This CDR3 contains 16 residues. The germline CDR1 and CDR2 sequences are LGHNA and YNFKEQ. V lost 0 bases and J 4 bases, leaving 13 bases between the germline ends. CDR3 in DNA: TGTGCCAGCAGCCAAGATTTTGGCACAGGCGGAAACACCATATATTTT. As protein: CASSQDFGTGGNTIYF.

This clonotype was counted ten times or more. This sequence joins TRBV10-3 and TRBJ2-3; no definite D call. The CDR3 runs to 15 residues. Per the germline V gene, CDR1 is ENHRY and CDR2 is SYGVKD. Trimming removed 4 bases at V and 4 bases at J, with 15 bases between. The CDR3 loop reads CAISGLVVSADTQYF. The CDR3, as DNA: TGTGCCATCAGTGGTTTAGTGGTCAGCGCAGATACGCAGTATTTT.

The rearrangement uses TRBV4-3 and TRBJ2-7; the D gene could be TRBD1 or TRBD2 (5 bases each). Germline V gene data show CDR1 as LGHNA and CDR2 as YSLEER. With 4 bases removed from V and 5 bases from J, the gap between germline ends came to 18 bases. This CDR3 contains 15 residues. The CDR3 loop reads CASSRIGTQIHEQYF. The DNA for the CDR3 is TGCGCCAGCAGCCGCATCGGGACCCAGATCCACGAGCAGTACTTC.

The chain has TRBV11-3 and TRBJ2-1; 8 nucleotides match TRBD2. J lost 9 bases, V lost 10 bases, and 20 bases had no gene match. The CDR3 extends over 16 amino acids. Germline CDR1 and CDR2: SGHNT and YENEEA. The CDR3 bases are TGTGCCATTGGATGGGGCTCAGCGGGAGAACCCATTGAGCAGTTCTTC. This encodes CAIGWGSAGEPIEQFF.

This clonotype was seen a few times. The chain links TRBV7-8 to TRBJ2-7; D possibly corresponds to TRBD2 (6 bases). This CDR3 has 15 residues. The germline CDR1 and CDR2 sequences are SGHVS and FQNEAQ. V lost 1 base and J 7 bases, leaving 17 bases between the germline ends. The CDR3 spells CASSLVGGPSTEQYF. CDR3 sequence (DNA): TGTGCCAGCAGCTTAGTCGGGGGACCGTCGACGGAGCAGTACTTC.

This clonotype was seen more than once but under ten times. The CDR3 is CASNTPRVDTQYF. CDR3 sequence (DNA): TGTGCCAGCAACACCCCCCGAGTAGATACGCAGTATTTT. The genes are TRBV12-3 or TRBV12-4 and TRBJ2-3; D not certain. The CDR3 extends over 13 amino acids. V lost 7 bases and J 5 bases, leaving 13 bases between the germline ends.

This clonotype appeared many times. V gene TRBV7-3 combines with J gene TRBJ2-3; 13 positions agree with TRBD2. This CDR3 has 16 residues. V gave up 4 bases and J gave up 4 bases; unmatched junction bases: 5. The germline V gene has CDR1 SGHTA and CDR2 FQGTGA. The CDR3 loop reads CASSSGLAGEADTQYF. DNA for the CDR3: TGTGCCAGCAGCTCCGGACTAGCGGGAGAAGCAGATACGCAGTATTTT. Together with reference TRBV7-3 and TRBJ2-3, the CDR3 gives the full variable domain: GAGVSQTPSNKVTEKGKYVELRCDPISGHTALYWYRQSLGQGPEFLIYFQGTGAADDSGLPNDRFFAVRPEGSVSTLKIQRTERGDSAVYLCASSSGLAGEADTQYFGPGTRLTVL.

The gene calls are TRBV12-5 and TRBJ1-5; the D is unclear. CDR1 is LGHNT and CDR2 is FRNRAP in the germline V gene. The CDR3 has 16 residues. V gave up 0 bases and J gave up 4 bases, with 13 bases separating them. This chain's CDR3 is CASGLVRAQRNQPQHF. DNA for the CDR3: TGTGCTAGTGGTTTGGTAAGGGCCCAACGGAATCAGCCCCAGCATTTT.

This clonotype was found many times. The rearrangement links TRBV6-1 to TRBJ2-5; 7 bases agree with TRBD2. CDR3 length: 15 amino acids. Germline trimming cut 6 bases from V and 2 bases from J; bases unmatched to any gene: 9. Germline lookup yields CDR1 MNHNS and CDR2 SASEGT. CDR3 DNA: TGTGCCAGCAGGAAGGGGCCTAGCGGACAAGAGACCCAGTACTTC. It yields the protein CASRKGPSGQETQYF.

V gene TRBV12-3 or TRBV12-4 combines with J gene TRBJ2-6; D unclear. Trimming took off 6 bases at V and 1 base at J, with 19 bases between the two ends. The CDR3 is 18 residues long. The CDR3 bases are TGTGCCAGCAGCCTTTCCCCGGACCTTTCTTCTGGGGCCAACGTCCTGACTTTC. Protein: CASSLSPDLSSGANVLTF.

This clonotype has just a few counts. The rearrangement joins TRBV29-1 to TRBJ2-1, with a weak D call TRBD2 (5 bases). The CDR3 has 15 residues. V was clipped by 0 bases and J by 7 bases, with 16 bases between them. Germline values: CDR1 SQVTM, CDR2 ANQGSEA. CDR3 sequence reads: CSVEDPARPGNEQFF. The CDR3 DNA follows: TGCAGCGTTGAAGACCCGGCCCGGCCGGGGAATGAGCAGTTCTTC.

This clonotype showed up just a few times. The chain links TRBV18 to TRBJ1-1, with 7 bases lining up with TRBD1. The CDR3 is 16 residues long. V shed 4 bases, J shed 1 base, and the junction held 9 bases outside the gene matches. Germline V lookup: CDR1 KGHSH, CDR2 LQKENI. Written as DNA, the CDR3 is TGTGCCAGCTCACAACTACCGGGACAGCAGAACACTGAAGCTTTCTTT. It yields the protein CASSQLPGQQNTEAFF.

This clonotype was detected many times. The chain uses TRBV5-1 and TRBJ2-7; either TRBD1 or TRBD2 may supply D (5 bases each). Trimming shortened V by 4 bases and J by 2 bases, and 13 bases separated the two germline ends. The germline V gene has CDR1 SGHRS and CDR2 YFSETQ. The CDR3 is 14 residues long. The CDR3 bases are TGCGCCAGCAGCAGAGGGGACGGAACCTACGAGCAGTACTTC. It translates to CASSRGDGTYEQYF. The entire variable domain, with the rest obtained from reference TRBV5-1 and TRBJ2-7, is as follows: KAGVTQTPRYLIKTRGQQVTLSCSPISGHRSVSWYQQTPGQGLQFLFEYFSETQRNKGNFPGRFSGRQFSNSRSEMNVSTLELGDSALYLCASSRGDGTYEQYFGPGTRLTVT.

J is TRBJ2-3 and V is TRBV9, with D maybe TRBD2 (7 bases). The CDR3 runs 15 residues. CDR1 and CDR2 from the germline V gene are SGDLS and YYNGEE. Between the trimmed V and J ends, which lost 6 bases and 0 bases, there was a span of 14 bases. Here the CDR3 reads CASTTAGASTDTQYF. As DNA, the CDR3 is TGTGCCAGCACCACCGCGGGGGCTAGCACAGATACGCAGTATTTT.

The sample holds one count of this clonotype. With a much larger clone just one base away, this may be a read error. The chain joins TRBV7-2 to TRBJ2-4; 11 nucleotides agree with TRBD2. The CDR3 runs 14 residues. Germline V gene data show CDR1 as SGHTA and CDR2 as FQGNSA. CDR3 residues: CSSSSGTSGNIQYF. The CDR3 nucleotides are TGTTCCAGCAGCTCTGGGACTAGCGGTAACATTCAGTACTTC.

The gene calls are TRBV6-6 and TRBJ1-2; D unclear. Trimming shortened V by 0 bases and J by 7 bases, and 0 bases separated the two germline ends. This CDR3 spans 10 amino acids. Germline V gene data show CDR1 as MNHNY and CDR2 as SVGAGI (reference sequence). CDR3 protein: CASSYSGYTF. In DNA, the CDR3 is TGTGCCAGCAGTTACTCTGGCTACACCTTC.

This clonotype was observed a handful of times. The chain joins TRBV18 to TRBJ2-5; D gene unclear. In germline, CDR1 is KGHSH, CDR2 LQKENI. Trimming shortened V by 1 base and J by 5 bases, and 8 bases separated the two germline ends. This CDR3 is 13 amino acids long. Here the CDR3 DNA reads TGTGCCAGCTCACCACGGACCCCGGAGACCCAGTACTTC. Encoded protein: CASSPRTPETQYF.